The T cell receptor beta chain under discussion was sequenced for a study of PD-L1 blockade in urothelial cancer (dated by TCRdb to the late 2010s). General notes on the study: Therapy was started around 2014 for all patients, and atezolizumab 1,200 mg was administered intravenously every 3 weeks. Durable clinical benefit was defined as a progression-free survival longer than 6 months, and TCR features were additionally tested against progression-free survival and overall survival. Blood samples were analyzed at two time points: 3 weeks after treatment start (second dose) and 6 weeks after treatment start. About 85% of the roughly 30 patients were males with bladder-origin urothelial cancer, and 18 of 29 reported a prior smoking history. Roughly 10 patients reached durable clinical benefit, while roughly 22 patients did not. In the same patients, pretreatment tumors underwent whole exome sequencing and RNA sequencing in addition to TCR sequencing. An exploratory multi-omic analysis was conducted of the somatic, immune and clinical correlates of response to PD-L1 blockade with atezolizumab in urothelial cancer. Pretreatment blood TCR-seq was available for about 27 patients, at least one posttreatment blood collection was obtained for 25 or so patients, and tumor TCR-seq was available for 25 or so patients. TCR sequencing covered pretreatment tumor samples and matched, serially collected peripheral blood taken before and after atezolizumab treatment. Patients had an ECOG performance status of 0 or 1 and had received between 0 and 3 prior chemotherapy regimens. Blood samples yielded a median of about 150,000 T cells and tens of thousands of unique TCRs, with median clonality 0.080.

Synthetic TCR analog templates were spiked into each PCR so that absolute template abundance could be estimated from read counts. The immunoSEQ assay used bias-controlled V and J gene primers to amplify TCRbeta CDR3 regions from genomic DNA. Sequencing of rearranged TCRbeta segments was performed at approximately 20X coverage. The original methods were these. Sequencing errors were corrected by clustering, and CDR3s were annotated against IMGT so that V, D and J genes could be assigned. Out-of-frame and stop-codon sequences were excluded, and only productive TCRbeta rearrangements were used in downstream analyses. To compute clonality, Shannon entropy was normalized by the log of the number of unique productive sequences and then subtracted from one. Fisher's exact test with Benjamini-Hochberg correction, at a threshold of adjusted p below 0.01, was used to find clones that differed between time points or between blood and tumor. This immuneACCESS table, as held by TCRdb, lists in-frame sequences with V and J called but not all clones. Of the missing ones, under half trace to an unresolved V gene in checked studies; the others have no known cause. V and J calls and clone size are given by that table; D and trimming were obtained from the DNA. This sample comprises 100,000 to 150,000 clones, around 86% of them detected only once. The ten biggest clones cover 2% to 3% of the sample.

Details on this clone: Which antigen it targets is not known. There are no base qualities to consult, and no much larger clone falls within one base.

The time point label on this specimen signifies: peripheral blood 6 weeks after treatment start. The cohort included 29 patients with locally advanced or metastatic urothelial carcinoma who were treated at Memorial Sloan Kettering on a trial protocol. Peripheral blood mononuclear cells were collected pretreatment and during treatment, with between 1 and 8 total time points obtained per patient. The Qiagen DNeasy Blood extraction kit was used to purify genomic DNA from total PBMCs and tumor samples. PBMCs were collected pretreatment and during treatment and were isolated and stored as previously described. Taken from the germline V gene, the CDR1 and CDR2 loops are SGHRS and YFSETQ. Including cysteine and phenylalanine, the CDR3 has 15 amino acids. Only CDR3 DNA remains: 45 bases, in frame from the first base. V ends up 0 bases short and J 4 bases short, with an unmatched junction base count of 5.

Here is what the overall study found, with its caveats: Patients with durable benefit showed greater expansion of tumor-associated TCR clones in peripheral blood 3 weeks after starting treatment (n of about 22, p = 0.022). Small sample size (n ≈ 29) and many exploratory analyses mean the results are intended to be hypothesis-generating. A pretreatment peripheral blood TCR clonality below the median was linked to improved progression-free and overall survival.

The clonotype was recovered from a man between 45 and 60 years old with urothelial cancer. This sequence uses TRBV5-1 and TRBJ2-7; TRBD2 aligns with 9 central bases. The sequencing here drew on PBMCs, taken around atezolizumab (anti-PD-L1) treatment. CDR3 sequence: CASSLDSGSRYEQYF. DNA sequence: TGCGCCAGCAGCTTGGATAGCGGGAGTAGATACGAGCAGTACTTC.